The sample holds a few counts of the clone carrying this T cell receptor (beta chain). What it binds is not known. This record belongs to a study of T-cell memory formation after mild COVID-19. Study at large: In these data, TCR clusters were largely donor specific. General study results and limits: Contracting clones, day 15 to 85, had balanced CD4/CD8, and later expanders favored CD4+.

Constant-segment primers and 5'RACE yielded cDNA libraries for TCR alpha and TCR beta, each carrying sample barcodes and UMIs. MiXCR, applied by TCRdb to the 5' RACE reads, yields one record per CDR3 protein. The sample has 130,000 to 150,000 distinct CDR3 sequences, about 5.7% seen once. Germline V gene lookup returns CDR1 KGHSH and CDR2 LQKENI. Trimming removed 6 bases from V and 5 bases from J, with 13 bases in between. The CDR3 has 13 amino acids. This chain links TRBV18 with TRBJ2-5; D remains ambiguous. Sequencing was performed on PBMCs or a T cell subset sorted from them (not recorded which). The TCR was taken from an adult woman who had mild COVID-19 (a few samples of this study predate the infection). Cell type and time point are not known. CDR3 loop: CASSVSIVETQYF. DNA of the CDR3: TGTGCCAGCTCGGTATCTATAGTGGAGACCCAGTACTTC.